This T cell receptor beta chain was recorded in a study of blood T cells in healthy people across ages. Germline-derived CDR1 and CDR2 are MDHEN and SYDVKM. CDR3 length: 15 amino acids. Between the trimmed V and J ends, which lost 7 bases and 10 bases, there was a span of 24 bases. Primers used in a second PCR of about 6 to 11 cycles were a sample-barcoded 5' primer and a J-beta primer mix. TCRdb re-called the 5' RACE reads through MiXCR, storing one row per CDR3 protein. The table has just under 750,000 distinct CDR3 sequences, about a fifth seen once. The gene calls are TRBV28 and TRBJ2-3, with a tentative D call TRBD2 (7 bases). The sequence was obtained from a man in his 70s in good health. Sequenced sample: blood. The CDR3 protein is CASTLGGAGLDAQYF. The CDR3 nucleotides read TGTGCCAGCACTCTAGGGGGGGCGGGCCTGGATGCGCAGTATTTT.